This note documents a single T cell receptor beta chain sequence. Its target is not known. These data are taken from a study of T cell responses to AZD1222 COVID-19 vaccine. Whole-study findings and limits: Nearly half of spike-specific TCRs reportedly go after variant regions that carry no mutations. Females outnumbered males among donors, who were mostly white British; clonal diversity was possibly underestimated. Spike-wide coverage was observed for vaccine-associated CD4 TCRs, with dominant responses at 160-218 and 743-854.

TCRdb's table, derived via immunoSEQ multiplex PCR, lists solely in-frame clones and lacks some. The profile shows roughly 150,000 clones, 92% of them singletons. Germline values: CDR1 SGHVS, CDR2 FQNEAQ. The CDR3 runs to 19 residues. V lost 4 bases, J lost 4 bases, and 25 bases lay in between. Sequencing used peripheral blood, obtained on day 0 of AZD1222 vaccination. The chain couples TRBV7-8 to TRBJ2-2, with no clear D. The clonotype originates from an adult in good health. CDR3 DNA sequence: TGTGCCAGCAGCTCCTCTATAGGATTTTCTCGGATGGGCACCGGGGAGCTGTTTTTT. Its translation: CASSSSIGFSRMGTGELFF.